The TCR beta chain described here comes from a study of cytomegalovirus exposure and HLA in healthy donors. General study results and limits: The investigators catalogued some 160 TCR beta chains as cytomegalovirus-associated. It was taken for granted in presence/absence analyses that sequencing depth across donors was roughly uniform.

V was clipped by 8 bases and J by 6 bases, with 7 bases between them. CDR1 is SNHLY and CDR2 is FYNNEI in the germline V gene. This CDR3 has 11 residues. In regard to this clone: Its antigen is still unknown.

PCR involved 60 Vbeta and 13 Jbeta primers. Only in-frame clones appear in the TCRdb table, and some are missing; sequencing was by immunoSEQ multiplex PCR. Among about 120,000 clones listed, over 75% were seen once. The source material was PBMCs. V usage is TRBV2 and J usage is TRBJ2-2, with unresolved D. This TCR came from a man aged 18 to 30 in good health and CMV-seropositive. The CDR3 reads CASQRSGELFF. CDR3 sequence (DNA): TGTGCCAGCCAGAGGTCCGGGGAGCTGTTTTTT. Complete variable domain (other parts from reference TRBV2 and TRBJ2-2): EPEVTQTPSHQVTQMGQEVILRCVPISNHLYFYWYRQILGQKVEFLVSFYNNEISEKSEIFDDQFSVERPDGSNFTLKIRSTKLEDSAMYFCASQRSGELFFGEGSRLTVL.